Each of the 5 T cell receptor beta chains below was sequenced from the same sample in a study of OX40 agonist ivuxolimab in advanced cancers. Method: immunoSEQ multiplex PCR; TCRdb's copy keeps in-frame clones and lacks some. The sample shows 55,000 to 70,000 clones, just under 90% of them seen only once. The material was CD4+ or CD8+ T cells sorted from blood, obtained in a trial of the OX40 agonist ivuxolimab. These receptors were obtained from an adult with an advanced solid tumor such as melanoma, head and neck, liver or kidney cancer.

This clone has just one count. The gene calls are TRBV6-5 and TRBJ1-3; D perhaps matches TRBD1 (5 bases). The CDR3 sequence is 13 residues long. The ends were cut back, 10 bases at V and 3 bases at J, with 13 bases in the middle. From germline, CDR1 is MNHEY and CDR2 SVGAGI. The CDR3, as DNA: TGTGCCACTTCGGGGCAGGGTGGAAACACCATATATTTT. Protein product: CATSGQGGNTIYF.

The chain has TRBV28 and TRBJ1-5; a weak D match, TRBD1 (5 bases). The CDR3 consists of 15 residues. Trimming cost V 5 bases and J 6 bases, with 17 bases left between them. Germline V gene lookup returns CDR1 MDHEN and CDR2 SYDVKM. The CDR3 region is CASSALGGGSQPQHF. CDR3 bases: TGTGCCAGCAGTGCCCTAGGTGGGGGTAGTCAGCCCCAGCATTTT. Full variable domain (remainder filled in from reference TRBV28 and TRBJ1-5): DVKVTQSSRYLVKRTGEKVFLECVQDMDHENMFWYRQDPGLGLRLIYFSYDVKMKEKGDIPEGYSVSREKKERFSLILESASTNQTSMYLCASSALGGGSQPQHFGDGTRLSIL.

The chain has TRBV10-3 and TRBJ1-4; D uncertain. Germline CDR1 and CDR2: ENHRY and SYGVKD. The CDR3 covers 13 residues. The V end was cut by 8 bases, the J end by 1 base, with 8 bases between. The CDR3 sequence is CAIGPRTNEKLFF. The DNA for the CDR3 is TGTGCCATCGGCCCGAGAACTAATGAAAAACTGTTTTTT.

The chain joins TRBV10-2 to TRBJ1-2, with D perhaps matching TRBD1 (6 bases). The V gene lost 2 bases and the J gene lost 3 bases, with 10 bases spanning the gap. The CDR3 runs 14 residues. Germline-derived CDR1 and CDR2 are WSHSY and SAAADI. The CDR3 nucleotides are TGCGCCAGCAGTGAGGGGGGGCGAGACTATGGCTACACCTTC. Its protein product is CASSEGGRDYGYTF.

The CDR3 coding sequence is TGTGCCAGCAGGATACTAGGCAATGAGCAGTTCTTC. This sequence encodes CASRILGNEQFF. The chain links TRBV2 to TRBJ2-1; maybe TRBD2 (5 bases). CDR3 size: 12 residues. V was trimmed by 6 bases and J by 6 bases, leaving 9 bases between them. Per germline, CDR1 SNHLY and CDR2 FYNNEI. Full variable domain (outside the CDR3, taken from reference TRBV2 and TRBJ2-1): EPEVTQTPSHQVTQMGQEVILRCVPISNHLYFYWYRQILGQKVEFLVSFYNNEISEKSEIFDDQFSVERPDGSNFTLKIRSTKLEDSAMYFCASRILGNEQFFGPGTRLTVL.